This T cell receptor beta chain stems from a study of T cells in tuberculosis. Sample time point: new active TB diagnosis, blood taken before or within 7 days of starting treatment. Sequenced by immunoSEQ multiplex PCR; TCRdb stores in-frame clones only, minus some. The sample has tens of thousands of clones, about 90% seen once. The TCR comes from an adult with tuberculosis. Some clones in this sample may be carry-over from other donors' samples. The sequences come from PBMCs, collected at tuberculosis diagnosis.

CDR3 sequence reads: CASSQTGNTYEQYF. CDR3 bases: TGTGCCAGCAGCCAGACAGGTAACACCTACGAGCAGTACTTC. V and J are TRBV5-4 and TRBJ2-7; D might be TRBD1 (6 bases). V lost 4 bases and J 2 bases, leaving 13 bases between the germline ends. Germline lookup yields CDR1 SGHNT and CDR2 YYREEE (reference sequence). This CDR3 spans 14 amino acids.